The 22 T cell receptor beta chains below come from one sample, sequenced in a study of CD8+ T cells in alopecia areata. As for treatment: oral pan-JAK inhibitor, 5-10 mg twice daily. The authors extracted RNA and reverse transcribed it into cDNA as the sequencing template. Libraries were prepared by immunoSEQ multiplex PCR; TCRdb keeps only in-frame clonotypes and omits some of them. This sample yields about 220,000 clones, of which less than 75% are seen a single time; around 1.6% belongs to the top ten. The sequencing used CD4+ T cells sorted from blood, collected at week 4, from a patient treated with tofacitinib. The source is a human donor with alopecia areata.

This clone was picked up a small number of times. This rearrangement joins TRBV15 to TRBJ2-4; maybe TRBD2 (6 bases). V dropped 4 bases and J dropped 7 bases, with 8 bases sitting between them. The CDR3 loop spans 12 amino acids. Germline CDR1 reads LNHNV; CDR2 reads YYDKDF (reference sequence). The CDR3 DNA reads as TGTGCCACCAGCATGGGGGGTAACATTCAGTACTTC. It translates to CATSMGGNIQYF.

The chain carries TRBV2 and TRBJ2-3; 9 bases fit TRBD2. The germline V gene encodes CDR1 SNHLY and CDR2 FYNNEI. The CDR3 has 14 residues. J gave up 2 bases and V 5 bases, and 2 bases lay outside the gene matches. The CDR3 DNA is TGTGCCAGCAGTCTAGCGGGGACCACAGATACGCAGTATTTT. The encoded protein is CASSLAGTTDTQYF. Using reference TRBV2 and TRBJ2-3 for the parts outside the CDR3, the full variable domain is EPEVTQTPSHQVTQMGQEVILRCVPISNHLYFYWYRQILGQKVEFLVSFYNNEISEKSEIFDDQFSVERPDGSNFTLKIRSTKLEDSAMYFCASSLAGTTDTQYFGPGTRLTVL.

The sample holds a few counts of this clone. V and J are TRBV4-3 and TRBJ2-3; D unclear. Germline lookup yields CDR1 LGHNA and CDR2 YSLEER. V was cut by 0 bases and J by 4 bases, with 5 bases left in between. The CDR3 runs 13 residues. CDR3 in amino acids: CASSQDPADTQYF. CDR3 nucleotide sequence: TGCGCCAGCAGCCAAGACCCCGCAGATACGCAGTATTTT.

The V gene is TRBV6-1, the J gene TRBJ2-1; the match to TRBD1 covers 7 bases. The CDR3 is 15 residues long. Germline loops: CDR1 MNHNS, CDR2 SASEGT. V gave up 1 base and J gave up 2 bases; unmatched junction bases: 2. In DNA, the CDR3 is TGTGCCAGCAGTGAAGAGGGGGCTCCCTACAATGAGCAGTTCTTC. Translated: CASSEEGAPYNEQFF.

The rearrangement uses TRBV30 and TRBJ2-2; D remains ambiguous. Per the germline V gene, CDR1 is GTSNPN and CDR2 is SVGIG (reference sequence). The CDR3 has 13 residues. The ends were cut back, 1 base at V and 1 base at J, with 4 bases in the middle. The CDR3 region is CAWSGQNTGELFF. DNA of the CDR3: TGTGCCTGGAGTGGACAGAACACCGGGGAGCTGTTTTTT.

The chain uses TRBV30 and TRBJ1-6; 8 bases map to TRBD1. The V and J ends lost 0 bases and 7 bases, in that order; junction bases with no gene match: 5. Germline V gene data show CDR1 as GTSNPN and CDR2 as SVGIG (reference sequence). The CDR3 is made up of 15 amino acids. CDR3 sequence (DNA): TGTGCCTGGAGTGTCCGGACAGGGAAGAATTCACCCCTCCACTTT. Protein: CAWSVRTGKNSPLHF. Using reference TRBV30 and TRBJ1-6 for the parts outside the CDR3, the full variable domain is SQTIHQWPATLVQPVGSPLSLECTVEGTSNPNLYWYRQAAGRGLQLLFYSVGIGQISSEVPQNLSASRPQDRQFILSSKKLLLSDSGFYLCAWSVRTGKNSPLHFGNGTRLTVT.

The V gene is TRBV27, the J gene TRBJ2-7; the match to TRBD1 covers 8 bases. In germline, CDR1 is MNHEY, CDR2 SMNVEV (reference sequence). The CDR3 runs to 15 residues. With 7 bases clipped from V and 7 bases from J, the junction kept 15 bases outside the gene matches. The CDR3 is CASKGSRGPLREQYF. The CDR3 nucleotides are TGTGCCAGCAAGGGCTCCAGGGGGCCCCTGAGGGAGCAGTACTTC.

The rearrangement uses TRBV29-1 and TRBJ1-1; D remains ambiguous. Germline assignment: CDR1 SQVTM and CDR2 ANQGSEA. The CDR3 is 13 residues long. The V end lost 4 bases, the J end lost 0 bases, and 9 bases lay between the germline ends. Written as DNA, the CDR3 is TGCAGCGTTGCGGCAGCTCTGAACACTGAAGCTTTCTTT. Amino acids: CSVAAALNTEAFF.

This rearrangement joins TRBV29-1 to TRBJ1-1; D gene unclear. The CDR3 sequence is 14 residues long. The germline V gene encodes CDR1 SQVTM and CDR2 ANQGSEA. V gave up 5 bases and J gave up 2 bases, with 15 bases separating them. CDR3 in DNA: TGCAGCGTTCTAGGGCAAACTTCAAACACTGAAGCTTTCTTT. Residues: CSVLGQTSNTEAFF.

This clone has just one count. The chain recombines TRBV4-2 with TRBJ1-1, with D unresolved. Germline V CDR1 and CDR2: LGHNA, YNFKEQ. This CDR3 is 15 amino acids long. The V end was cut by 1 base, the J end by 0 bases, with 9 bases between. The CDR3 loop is CASSQAKLMNTEAFF. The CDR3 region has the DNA TGTGCCAGCAGCCAAGCGAAGCTAATGAACACTGAAGCTTTCTTT.

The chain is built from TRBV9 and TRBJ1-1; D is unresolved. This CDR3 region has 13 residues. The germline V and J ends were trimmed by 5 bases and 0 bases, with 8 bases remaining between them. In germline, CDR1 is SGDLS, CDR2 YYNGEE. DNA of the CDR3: TGTGCCAGCAGTGGAAACATGAACACTGAAGCTTTCTTT. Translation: CASSGNMNTEAFF.

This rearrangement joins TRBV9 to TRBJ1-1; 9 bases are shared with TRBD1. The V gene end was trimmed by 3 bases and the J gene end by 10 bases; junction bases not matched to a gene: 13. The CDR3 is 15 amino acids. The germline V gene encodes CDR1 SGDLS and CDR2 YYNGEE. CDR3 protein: CASSAPGTGQFRAFF. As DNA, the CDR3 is TGTGCCAGCAGCGCGCCCGGGACAGGGCAATTTCGAGCTTTCTTT.

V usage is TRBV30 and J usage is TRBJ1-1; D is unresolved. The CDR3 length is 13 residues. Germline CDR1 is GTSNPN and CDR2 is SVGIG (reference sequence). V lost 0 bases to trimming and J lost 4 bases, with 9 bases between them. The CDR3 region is CAWSVARATEAFF. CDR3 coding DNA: TGTGCCTGGAGTGTAGCTCGGGCCACTGAAGCTTTCTTT.

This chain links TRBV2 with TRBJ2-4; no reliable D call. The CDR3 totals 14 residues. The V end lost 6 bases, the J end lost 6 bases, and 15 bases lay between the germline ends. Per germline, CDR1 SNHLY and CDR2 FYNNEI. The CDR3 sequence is CASRARALPNIQYF. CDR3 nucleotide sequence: TGTGCCAGCAGGGCCCGGGCCCTGCCAAACATTCAGTACTTC.

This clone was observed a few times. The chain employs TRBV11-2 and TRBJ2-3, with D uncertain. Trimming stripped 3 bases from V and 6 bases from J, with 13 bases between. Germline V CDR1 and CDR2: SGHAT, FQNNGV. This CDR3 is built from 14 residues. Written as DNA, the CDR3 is TGTGCCAGCAGCTTGGATTTGTTTAGTGATACGCAGTATTTT. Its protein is CASSLDLFSDTQYF.

The CDR3 DNA is TGTGCCACCAGCAGGCGGGCCCCCGGAGGGGCCAACGTCCTGACTTTC. Translated: CATSRRAPGGANVLTF. This chain joins TRBV15 and TRBJ2-6; D is possibly TRBD2 (5 bases). CDR3 length: 16 residues. The ends were cut back, 3 bases at V and 4 bases at J, with 13 bases in the middle. Germline V gene sequence: CDR1 LNHNV, CDR2 YYDKDF (reference sequence).

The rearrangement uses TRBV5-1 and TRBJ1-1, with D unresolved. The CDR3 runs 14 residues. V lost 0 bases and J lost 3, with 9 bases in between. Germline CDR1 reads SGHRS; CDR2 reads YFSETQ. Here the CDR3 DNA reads TGCGCCAGCAGCTTGGTGGGAGGATACACTGAAGCTTTCTTT. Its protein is CASSLVGGYTEAFF.

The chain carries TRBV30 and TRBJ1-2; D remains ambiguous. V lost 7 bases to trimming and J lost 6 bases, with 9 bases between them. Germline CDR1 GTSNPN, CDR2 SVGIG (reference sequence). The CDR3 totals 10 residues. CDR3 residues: CAFLGNGYTF. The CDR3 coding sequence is TGTGCCTTCCTAGGGAATGGCTACACCTTC.

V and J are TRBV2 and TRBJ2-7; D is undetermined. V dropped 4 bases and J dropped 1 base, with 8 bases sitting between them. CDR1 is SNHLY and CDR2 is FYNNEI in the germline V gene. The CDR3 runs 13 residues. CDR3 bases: TGTGCCAGCAGTGTTGGTAGATCCTACGAGCAGTACTTC. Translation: CASSVGRSYEQYF.

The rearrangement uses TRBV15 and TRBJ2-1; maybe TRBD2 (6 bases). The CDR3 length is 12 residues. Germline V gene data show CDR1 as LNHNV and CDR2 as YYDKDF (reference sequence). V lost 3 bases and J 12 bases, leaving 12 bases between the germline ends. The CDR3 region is CATSRGHGGQFF. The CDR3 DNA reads TGTGCCACCAGCAGGGGCCACGGGGGGCAGTTCTTC.

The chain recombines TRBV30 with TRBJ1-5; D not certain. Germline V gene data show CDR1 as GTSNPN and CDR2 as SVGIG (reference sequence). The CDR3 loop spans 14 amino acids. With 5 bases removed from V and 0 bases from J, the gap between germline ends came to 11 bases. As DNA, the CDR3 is TGTGCCTGGGGTCGGGAGCATAGCAATCAGCCCCAGCATTTT. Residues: CAWGREHSNQPQHF.

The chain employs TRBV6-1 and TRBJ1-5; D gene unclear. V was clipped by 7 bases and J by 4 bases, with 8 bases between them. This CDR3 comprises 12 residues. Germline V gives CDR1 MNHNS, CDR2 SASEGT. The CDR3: CASTEGNQPQHF. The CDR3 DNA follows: TGTGCCAGCACCGAGGGAAATCAGCCCCAGCATTTT.